Here is one TCR beta chain with its context. V trimming: 5 bases; J trimming: 10 bases; junction bases outside the gene matches: 12. CDR1 and CDR2 from the germline V gene are GTSNPN and SVGIG (reference sequence). This CDR3 has 14 residues. The assay was immunoSEQ multiplex PCR, and TCRdb's table has in-frame clones only and misses some. Of about 95,000 clones listed, roughly 76% are singletons. These data come from a study of blood T cell repertoires in COVID-19. The sequenced material came from peripheral blood. This chain joins TRBV30 and TRBJ2-1, with 9 bases aligning to TRBD2. This sequence was found in an elderly man with COVID-19, enrolled during active disease. The CDR3 bases are TGTGCCTGGGCCCGACTAGCGGAGACGGGGGAGCAGTTCTTC. Translated: CAWARLAETGEQFF.